This TCR beta chain is drawn from a study of immune characterization of retroperitoneal liposarcoma. Trimming removed 8 bases from V and 2 bases from J, with 20 bases in between. The CDR3 is 16 residues long. Germline V lookup: CDR1 WSHSY, CDR2 SAAADI. TCRdb itself ran the PCR reads through MiXCR, one entry per CDR3 protein. The table has more than 8,000 distinct CDR3 sequences, about two fifths seen once; the top ten hold about 15%. V usage is TRBV10-2 and J usage is TRBJ2-3; possibly TRBD2 for D (6 bases). This receptor was obtained from a male donor with retroperitoneal liposarcoma. The source material was tumor tissue. The CDR3, as DNA: TGCGCCAGCGGAAATAGCGGATTTGGGGACACAGATACGCAGTATTTT. Translating it yields CASGNSGFGDTDTQYF.